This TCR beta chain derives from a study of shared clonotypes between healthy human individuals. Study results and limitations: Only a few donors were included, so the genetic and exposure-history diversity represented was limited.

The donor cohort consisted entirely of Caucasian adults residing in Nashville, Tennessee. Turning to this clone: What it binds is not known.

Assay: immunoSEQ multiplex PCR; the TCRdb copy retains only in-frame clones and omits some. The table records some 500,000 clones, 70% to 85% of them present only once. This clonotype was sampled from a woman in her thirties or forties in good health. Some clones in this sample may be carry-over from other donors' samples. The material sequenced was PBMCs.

CDR3: CASSLRSNTEAFF. The DNA of the CDR3 is TGTGCCAGCAGTTTAAGGTCGAACACTGAAGCTTTCTTT. The gene calls are TRBV27 and TRBJ1-1; D ambiguous. CDR1 is MNHEY and CDR2 is SMNVEV in the germline V gene (reference sequence). V was shortened by 2 bases and J by 1 base, with 5 bases between the two germline ends. The length of the CDR3 is 13 residues.